The 13 T cell receptor beta chains below come from one sample, sequenced in a study of blood T cell repertoires in COVID-19. This table comes from immunoSEQ multiplex PCR, and its TCRdb copy is limited to in-frame clones, with some not included. The sample lists around 180,000 clones, about 85% occurring once. Sample: peripheral blood. The receptors stem from a person between 65 and 80 years old with COVID-19, enrolled during active disease.

The gene calls are TRBV6-5 and TRBJ2-1, with D hard to call. Deletions cut 6 bases from V and 1 base from J, with 13 bases between. Looked up from germline, CDR1 is MNHEY and CDR2 is SVGAGI. The CDR3 consists of 15 residues. The CDR3 DNA sequence: TGTGCCAGCAGAATAATACCGGAGTCCTACAATGAGCAGTTCTTC. This translates into CASRIIPESYNEQFF.

With respect to this clone: At the DNA level, this CDR3 is encoded by other sequences in the same sample as well. The chain joins TRBV7-2 to TRBJ1-1; 7 nucleotides match TRBD1. The V gene end was trimmed by 5 bases and the J gene end by 1 base; junction bases not matched to a gene: 7. Germline CDR1 reads SGHTA; CDR2 reads FQGNSA. The CDR3 totals 15 residues. CDR3 region: CASSRRTGGNTEAFF. CDR3 DNA: TGTGCCAGCAGCAGACGGACAGGAGGGAACACTGAAGCTTTCTTT. The full variable domain, rest sourced from reference TRBV7-2 and TRBJ1-1, is GAGVSQSPSNKVTEKGKDVELRCDPISGHTALYWYRQSLGQGLEFLIYFQGNSAPDKSGLPSDRFSAERTGGSVSTLTIQRTQQEDSAVYLCASSRRTGGNTEAFFGQGTRLTVV.

This chain joins TRBV27 and TRBJ1-2; 9 nucleotides align to TRBD1. This CDR3 contains 12 residues. The trim removed 10 bases at V and 4 bases at J, leaving 4 bases unmatched. Germline V gene sequence: CDR1 MNHEY, CDR2 SMNVEV (reference sequence). The CDR3 DNA reads as TGTGCCAACTACAGGGGGCCCTATGGCTACACCTTC. Protein product: CANYRGPYGYTF.

This chain links TRBV20-1 with TRBJ2-7; D is unresolved. Per the germline V gene, CDR1 is DFQATT and CDR2 is SNEGSKA (reference sequence). This CDR3 has 11 residues. V was trimmed by 5 bases and J by 5 bases, leaving 10 bases between them. In nucleotides, the CDR3 is TGCAGTGCTGTGACATGGGACGAGCAGTACTTC. It encodes CSAVTWDEQYF.

This clone was recorded only once. V usage is TRBV28 and J usage is TRBJ1-1; TRBD1 matches at 7 bases. CDR3 size: 14 residues. Germline V gives CDR1 MDHEN, CDR2 SYDVKM. Trimming cost V 5 bases and J 2 bases; bases outside gene matches: 5. The CDR3 loop reads CASSILGGNTEAFF. The CDR3, as DNA: TGTGCCAGCAGTATTTTAGGGGGCAACACTGAAGCTTTCTTT.

The genes are TRBV6-5 and TRBJ1-5, with 8 nucleotides matching TRBD1. CDR1 and CDR2 from the germline V gene are MNHEY and SVGAGI. Trimming took 2 bases from V and 7 from J; bases not matched to a gene: 1. This CDR3 is 13 amino acids long. The CDR3 spells CASSYDRGQPQHF. As DNA, the CDR3 is TGTGCCAGCAGTTACGACAGGGGACAGCCCCAGCATTTT.

The chain couples TRBV7-2 to TRBJ1-3, with no clear D. Germline CDR1 SGHTA, CDR2 FQGNSA. V was clipped by 6 bases and J by 0 bases, with 12 bases between them. The CDR3 is 15 amino acids. As DNA, the CDR3 is TGTGCCAGCAGTCCCGCCGCCGGCTCTGGAAACACCATATATTTT. The encoded protein is CASSPAAGSGNTIYF.

The CDR3 region is CASSVAGSSTDTQYF. CDR3 DNA sequence: TGTGCCAGCAGTGTAGCGGGTTCTAGCACAGATACGCAGTATTTT. The rearrangement links TRBV7-3 to TRBJ2-3; TRBD2 matches at 7 bases. V gave up 6 bases and J gave up 0 bases; unmatched junction bases: 6. This CDR3 region has 15 residues. Germline CDR1 SGHTA, CDR2 FQGTGA.

The gene calls are TRBV10-3 and TRBJ1-3, with TRBD1 identical over 10 bases. Germline values: CDR1 ENHRY, CDR2 SYGVKD. V lost 4 bases, J lost 3 bases, and 9 bases stayed unmatched. CDR3 length: 17 amino acids. The CDR3 DNA follows: TGTGCCATCAGTGGAGCCCGGGACAGGGGTGTTGGAAACACCATATATTTT. Protein: CAISGARDRGVGNTIYF.

This rearrangement joins TRBV28 to TRBJ1-5, with TRBD1 matching 8 bases. The germline V gene has CDR1 MDHEN and CDR2 SYDVKM. The V gene end was trimmed by 6 bases and the J gene end by 4 bases; junction bases not matched to a gene: 11. The CDR3 runs 16 residues. CDR3 residues: CASSPRQGSGNQPQHF. CDR3 nucleotides: TGTGCCAGCAGCCCACGACAGGGGTCGGGGAATCAGCCCCAGCATTTT.

This clone was seen only once. The chain has TRBV6-5 and TRBJ2-3; TRBD2 matches at 10 bases. Germline trimming cut 2 bases from V and 2 bases from J; bases unmatched to any gene: 4. CDR1 MNHEY and CDR2 SVGAGI come from the germline V gene. This CDR3 contains 16 residues. The CDR3 DNA is TGTGCCAGCAGTTACCCACTAGCGGGATACACAGATACGCAGTATTTT. Protein product: CASSYPLAGYTDTQYF.

The V and J genes are TRBV3-1 (or the pseudogene TRBV3-2) and TRBJ1-2; 8 bases are shared with TRBD1. The CDR3 is 15 amino acids. Germline trimming cut 4 bases from V and 4 bases from J; bases unmatched to any gene: 8. CDR1 LGHDT and CDR2 YNNKEL come from the germline V gene (reference sequence). The CDR3 DNA reads as TGTGCCAGCAGCCGGGGACAGGTTCTAATCTATGGCTACACCTTC. It is translated as CASSRGQVLIYGYTF.

The chain links TRBV7-7 to TRBJ1-1; TRBD1 agrees at 10 bases. This CDR3 has 14 residues. Per the germline V gene, CDR1 is SSHAT and CDR2 is FNYEAQ (reference sequence). Trimming cost V 6 bases and J 7 bases; bases outside gene matches: 8. The CDR3 reads CASSQLGQGDEAFF. The CDR3 DNA reads as TGTGCCAGCAGTCAGCTCGGACAGGGGGATGAAGCTTTCTTT.